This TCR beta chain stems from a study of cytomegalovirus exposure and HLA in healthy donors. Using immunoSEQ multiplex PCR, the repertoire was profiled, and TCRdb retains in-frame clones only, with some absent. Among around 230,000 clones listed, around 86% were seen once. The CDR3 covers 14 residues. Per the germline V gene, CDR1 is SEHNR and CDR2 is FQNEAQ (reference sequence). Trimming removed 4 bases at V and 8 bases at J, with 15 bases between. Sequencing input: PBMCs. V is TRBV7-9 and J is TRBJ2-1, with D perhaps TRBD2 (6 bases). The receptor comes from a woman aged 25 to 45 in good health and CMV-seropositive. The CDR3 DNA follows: TGTGCCAGCAGCTCTACCAGGGACTTAGATGAGCAGTTCTTC. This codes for CASSSTRDLDEQFF.